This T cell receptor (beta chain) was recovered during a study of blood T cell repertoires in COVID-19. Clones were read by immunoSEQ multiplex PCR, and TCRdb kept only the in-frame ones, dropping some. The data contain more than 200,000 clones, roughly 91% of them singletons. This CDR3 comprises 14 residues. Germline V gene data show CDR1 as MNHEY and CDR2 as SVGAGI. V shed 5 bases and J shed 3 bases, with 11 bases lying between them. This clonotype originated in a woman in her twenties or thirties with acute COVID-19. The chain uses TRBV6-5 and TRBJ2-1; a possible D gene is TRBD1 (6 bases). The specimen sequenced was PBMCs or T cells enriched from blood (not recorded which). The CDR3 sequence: CASSPQGNYNEQFF. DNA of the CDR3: TGTGCCAGCAGTCCACAGGGCAACTACAATGAGCAGTTCTTC.